This T cell receptor (beta chain) was obtained from a study of blood T cell repertoires in COVID-19. Per the study methods: For nucleated cells, counts were estimated from reference gene primer amplification. Clones were read by immunoSEQ multiplex PCR, and TCRdb kept only the in-frame ones, dropping some. D and trimming were read from the DNA, whereas the V and J calls and clone size are those reported in that table. The sample contains about 83,000 clones, about 82% of which appear only once. This CDR3 region has 17 residues. Germline V CDR1 and CDR2: MNHEY, SMNVEV (reference sequence). Trimming took 5 bases from V and 6 from J; bases not matched to a gene: 13.

The sample consisted of peripheral blood. The sequence derives from a man aged 45 to 65 with active COVID-19. This chain uses TRBV27 with TRBJ1-5, with TRBD1 identical over 10 bases. The CDR3 sequence: CASSGTGTGAAGQPQHF. DNA for the CDR3: TGTGCCAGCAGTGGGACCGGGACAGGGGCCGCGGGTCAGCCCCAGCATTTT.